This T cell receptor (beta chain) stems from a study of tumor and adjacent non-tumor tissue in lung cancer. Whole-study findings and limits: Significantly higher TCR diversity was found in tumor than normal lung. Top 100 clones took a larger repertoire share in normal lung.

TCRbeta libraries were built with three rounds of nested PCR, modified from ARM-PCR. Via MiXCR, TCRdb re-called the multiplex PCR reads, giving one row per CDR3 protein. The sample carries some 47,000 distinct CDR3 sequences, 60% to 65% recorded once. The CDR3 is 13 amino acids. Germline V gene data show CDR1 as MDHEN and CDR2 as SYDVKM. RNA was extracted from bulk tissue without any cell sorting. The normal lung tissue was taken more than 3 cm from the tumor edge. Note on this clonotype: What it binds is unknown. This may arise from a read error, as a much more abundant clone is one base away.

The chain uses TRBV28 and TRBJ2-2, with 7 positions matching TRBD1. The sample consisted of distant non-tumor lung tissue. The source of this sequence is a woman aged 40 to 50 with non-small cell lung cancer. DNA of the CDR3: TGTGCCAGCACTTTAGGGGGCTTCGGGGAGCTGTTTTTT. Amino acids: CASTLGGFGELFF.